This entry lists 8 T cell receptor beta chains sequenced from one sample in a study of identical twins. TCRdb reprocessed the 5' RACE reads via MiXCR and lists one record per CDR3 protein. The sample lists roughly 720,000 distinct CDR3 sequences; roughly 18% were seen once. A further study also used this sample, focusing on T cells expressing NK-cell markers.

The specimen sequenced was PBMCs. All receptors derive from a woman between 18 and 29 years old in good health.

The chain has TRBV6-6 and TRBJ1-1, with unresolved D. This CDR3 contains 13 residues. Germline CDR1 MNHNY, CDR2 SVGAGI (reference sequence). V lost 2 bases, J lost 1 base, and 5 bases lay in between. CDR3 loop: CASSYMENTEAFF. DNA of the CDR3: TGTGCCAGCAGTTACATGGAGAACACTGAAGCTTTCTTT.

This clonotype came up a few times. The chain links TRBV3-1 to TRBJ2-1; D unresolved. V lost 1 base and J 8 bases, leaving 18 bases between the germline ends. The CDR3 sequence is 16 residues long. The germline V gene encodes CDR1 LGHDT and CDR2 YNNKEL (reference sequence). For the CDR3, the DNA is TGTGCCAGCAGCCAAGTCCACTCCAATCAGATTCATGAGCAGTTCTTC. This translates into CASSQVHSNQIHEQFF.

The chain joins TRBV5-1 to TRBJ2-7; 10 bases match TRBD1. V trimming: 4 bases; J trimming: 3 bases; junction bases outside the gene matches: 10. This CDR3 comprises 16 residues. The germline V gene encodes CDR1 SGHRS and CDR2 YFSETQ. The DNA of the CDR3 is TGCGCCAGCAGCGAGGGGGGACAGGGGATTTTCTACGAGCAGTACTTC. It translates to CASSEGGQGIFYEQYF.

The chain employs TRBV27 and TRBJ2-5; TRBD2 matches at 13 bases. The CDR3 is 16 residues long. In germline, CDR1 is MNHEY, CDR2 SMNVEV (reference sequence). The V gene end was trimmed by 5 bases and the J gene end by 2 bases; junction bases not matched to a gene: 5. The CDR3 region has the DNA TGTGCCAGCAGTACTTGGACTAGCGGGAGTCAAGAGACCCAGTACTTC. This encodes CASSTWTSGSQETQYF.

The CDR3 sequence is CASSFGRNYEQYF. CDR3 DNA: TGTGCCAGCAGCTTTGGCAGAAACTACGAGCAGTACTTC. The rearrangement joins TRBV11-2 to TRBJ2-7; D unresolved. Germline CDR1 is SGHAT and CDR2 is FQNNGV. V was pared by 3 bases and J by 3 bases, with 9 bases between. CDR3 size: 13 residues. Supplemented by reference TRBV11-2 and TRBJ2-7, the full variable domain reads EAGVAQSPRYKIIEKRQSVAFWCNPISGHATLYWYQQILGQGPKLLIQFQNNGVVDDSQLPKDRFSAERLKGVDSTLKIQPAKLEDSAVYLCASSFGRNYEQYFGPGTRLTVT.

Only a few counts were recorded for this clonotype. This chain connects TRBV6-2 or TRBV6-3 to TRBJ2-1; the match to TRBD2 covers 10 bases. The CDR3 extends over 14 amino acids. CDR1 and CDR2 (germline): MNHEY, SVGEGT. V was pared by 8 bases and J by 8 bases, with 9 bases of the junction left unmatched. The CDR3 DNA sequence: TGTGCCAGCCTTAGGGCTAGCGGGAGTCATGAGCAGTTCTTC. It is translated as CASLRASGSHEQFF.

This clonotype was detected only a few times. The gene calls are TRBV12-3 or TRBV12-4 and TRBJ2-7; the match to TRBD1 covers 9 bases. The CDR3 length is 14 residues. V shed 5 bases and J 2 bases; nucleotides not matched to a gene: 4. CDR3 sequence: CASSGWTGAYEQYF. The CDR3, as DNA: TGTGCCAGCAGTGGATGGACAGGGGCCTACGAGCAGTACTTC.

The DNA of the CDR3 is TGTGCCAGCAGTTACTCGGGGACTAGCGTTCAGCAGTTCTTC. Amino acid sequence: CASSYSGTSVQQFF. The chain recombines TRBV6-5 with TRBJ2-1; 10 bases are shared with TRBD2. CDR3 length equals 14 residues. From germline, CDR1 is MNHEY and CDR2 SVGAGI. After removal of 0 bases from V and 11 bases from J, the junction contained 4 bases not matched to a gene.